Described below is a single TCR beta chain sequence and its context. Its specificity is unknown. The data were taken from a study of shared clonotypes between healthy human individuals. None of the donors, who were healthy HIV-negative adults, had recently had acute infections or vaccinations. Regarding the study as a whole: The diversity represented, both genetic and in exposure history, was limited by few donors. Across a handful of donors, naive CD4 shared roughly 5%, naive CD8 more than 3%, memory CD4 roughly 2.3%, memory CD8 0.4% to 0.5%. Generally, estimated richness proved larger in naive subsets than it did in memory subsets.

Repertoires were generated with immunoSEQ multiplex PCR, while TCRdb's copy carries only in-frame clones and drops some. This table has 850,000 to 1,200,000 clones, about 70% appearing once. Germline V gene lookup returns CDR1 SEHNR and CDR2 FQNEAQ (reference sequence). The CDR3 has 13 residues. The junction had 5 bases not matched to a gene; V was cut back by 5 bases and J by 7 bases. This clonotype was obtained from a man between 18 and 29 years old in good health. This rearrangement joins TRBV7-9 to TRBJ2-3, with TRBD1 identical over 8 bases. The sequenced sample was memory CD4+ T cells sorted from blood. The subset: CD45RA-negative fraction. CDR3 DNA: TGTGCCAGCAGCAGAGGACAGGGATATACGCAGTATTTT. This sequence encodes CASSRGQGYTQYF. Looking up the rest from reference TRBV7-9 and TRBJ2-3 gives the full variable domain: DTGVSQNPRHKITKRGQNVTFRCDPISEHNRLYWYRQTLGQGPEFLTYFQNEAQLEKSRLLSDRFSAERPKGSFSTLEIQRTEQGDSAMYLCASSRGQGYTQYFGPGTRLTVL.